One and the same sample provided the 2 T cell receptor beta chains below, sequenced in a study of cytomegalovirus exposure and HLA in healthy donors. PCR involved 60 Vbeta and 13 Jbeta primers. Clones were read by immunoSEQ multiplex PCR, and TCRdb kept only the in-frame ones, dropping some. Among some 160,000 clones listed, 78% were seen once. Material: PBMCs. The receptor source for this set is a woman aged 40 to 50 in good health and CMV-seropositive.

The rearrangement links TRBV6-1 to TRBJ1-5; no definite D call. V gave up 2 bases and J gave up 9 bases, with 17 bases separating them. Per germline, CDR1 MNHNS and CDR2 SASEGT. The CDR3 covers 15 residues. The CDR3 sequence is CASSERSGGQGPQHF. For the CDR3, the DNA is TGTGCCAGCAGTGAACGAAGCGGCGGCCAAGGGCCCCAGCATTTT.

The chain combines TRBV14 with TRBJ2-7, with 9 bases matching TRBD1. V was clipped by 2 bases and J by 3 bases; unmatched bases: 5. This CDR3 is 15 amino acids long. Per the germline V gene, CDR1 is SGHDN and CDR2 is FVKESK. The CDR3 region has the DNA TGTGCCAGCAGCCAACCGGGACAGGGCAACTACGAGCAGTACTTC. Amino acid sequence: CASSQPGQGNYEQYF.